This T cell receptor beta chain was sequenced during a study of cytomegalovirus exposure and HLA in healthy donors (dated by TCRdb to about 2017). Some background on the complete study: According to a later analysis, one platform produced both the 100 to 150 validation repertoires and the 666 repertoires of the first cohort. Besides the first cohort of 550 to 750 subjects, a separate validation cohort made up of over 95 different subjects was used. To predict cytomegalovirus infection status, the study combined high-throughput TCR immunosequencing, statistical association of individual TCRs with disease status, and machine learning. The aim of the study was to test whether cataloging public T cell receptors could identify signatures of past pathogen exposure. The paper's findings and limits, for the study overall: A total of fewer than 200 TCR beta chains were listed by the study as associated with cytomegalovirus. Three of the identified cytomegalovirus-associated TCR beta chains were confirmed in vitro to be specific for cytomegalovirus antigens. It was suggested by the authors that the approach could potentially be generalized to other disease states and immunological phenotypes. Most TCR sequences were seen in very few donors, while some public TCRs were found in many individuals. All 120 or so repertoires were used to score co-occurrence in the validation cohort in a later analysis, because that analysis had no HLA typing for the cohort. A later analysis found that TCRs clustered in the first cohort also tended to co-occur in the roughly 120 validation repertoires, with 94% of cluster scores above 0. The classifier was reported to diagnose cytomegalovirus status with high specificity and sensitivity in both the original and validation cohorts.

Donors formed part of the validation cohort, which comprised about 130 subjects and was distinct from the first cohort of over 500 subjects. As regards this clone: Its antigen has not been determined. No qualities accompany the bases; no much larger clone lies one base away.

Libraries were made using the immunoSEQ multiplex PCR assay. Per the authors' processing: A statistical classification framework was developed to diagnose cytomegalovirus status using the catalog of TCR beta chain sequences. Entries here come from immuneACCESS through TCRdb and include only in-frame sequences with V and J called. Some clones fail to appear in such tables; in the studies checked, an unresolved V gene covers under half of the shortfall, and the cause of the remainder is unknown. That table gives V, J and clone size, and the DNA gave D and trimming. This sample lists 120,000 or so clones; around 86% were detected once. Around 5% of the sample rests with the top ten. Trimming accounts for 7 bases at V and 3 bases at J, while the number of junction bases matched to no gene is 7. CDR1 and CDR2 are drawn from the germline V gene: SNHLY, FYNNEI. Its CDR3 holds 14 amino acids, cysteine through phenylalanine. Only the CDR3 DNA is retained, 42 bases long and in frame from the first base.

The chain employs TRBV2 and TRBJ1-2; the junction holds 8 bases that match TRBD1. The receptor was isolated from a man aged 18 to 29 in good health and CMV-seronegative. Sequenced material: PBMCs. The CDR3 in this case is CASKLQGVDYGYTF. The DNA sequence follows: TGTGCCAGCAAACTACAGGGGGTCGACTATGGCTACACCTTC.